This T cell receptor (beta chain) was captured by sequencing in a study of cytomegalovirus exposure and HLA in healthy donors. Findings of the study overall: Likely technical artifact: a cluster of highly shared sequence variants. A later analysis found common viral pathogens apparently linked to several of the most significant clusters. TCR sequences were mostly rare, though some public TCRs occurred in many donors.

In regard to this clone: Its target is unknown.

The germline gives CDR1 MNHNS, CDR2 SASEGT. The V end lost 4 bases, the J end lost 2 bases, and 14 bases lay between the germline ends. This CDR3 is built from 15 residues. It was with 60 Vbeta and 13 Jbeta primers that the PCR ran. The assay was immunoSEQ multiplex PCR, and TCRdb's table has in-frame clones only and misses some. The sample's table shows more than 95,000 clones. The chain has TRBV6-1 and TRBJ1-1, with D perhaps matching TRBD1 (5 bases). Sequencing input: PBMCs. This clonotype originated in a man between 18 and 29 years old in good health and CMV-seronegative. This CDR3 is CASSVEGLINTEAFF. Here the CDR3 DNA reads TGTGCCAGCAGTGTGGAGGGGCTAATAAACACTGAAGCTTTCTTT.